The clone carrying this T cell receptor (beta chain) was counted only a few times. Its antigen is still unknown. The entry originates in a study of blood T cells in healthy people across ages. Study-level points and caveats: Donors of long life had a larger count of naive CD4+ cells and greater diversity than aged donors. The CMV status of each donor remained undetermined, and this could have confounded shifts in expanded clonotypes. Roughly linear declines in TCR beta diversity per million T cells occurred with age.

The authors ran a second PCR of about 6 to 12 cycles using a sample-barcoded 5' primer and a J-beta primer mix. TCRdb redid the calling of the 5' RACE reads with MiXCR, one entry per CDR3 protein. The data show 870,000 or so distinct CDR3 sequences, 29% seen once. With each sample, at least 6 micrograms of total RNA were extracted. Per germline, CDR1 MNHNS and CDR2 SASEGT. The J segment lost 7 bases and the V segment lost 6 bases, leaving 10 bases of the junction unmatched. This CDR3 has 16 residues. Sequencing used blood. The gene calls are TRBV6-1 and TRBJ1-6, with 9 positions matching TRBD1. The receptor was isolated from an elderly woman in good health. This chain's CDR3 is CASRVGQGSSNSPLHF. The DNA of the CDR3 is TGTGCCAGCAGGGTCGGACAGGGGTCTTCGAATTCACCCCTCCACTTT.